The 2 T cell receptor beta chains given below trace back to one sample, sequenced in a study of T cell responses to AZD1222 COVID-19 vaccine. TCRdb's table, derived via immunoSEQ multiplex PCR, lists solely in-frame clones and lacks some. The sample lists around 130,000 clones; roughly 86% were seen once. The sequences come from peripheral blood, collected on day 0 of AZD1222 vaccination. These receptors all come from an adult in good health.

V usage is TRBV11-2 and J usage is TRBJ1-2, with TRBD1 identical over 7 bases. The CDR3 totals 16 residues. V lost 5 bases, J lost 4 bases, and 13 bases stayed unmatched. From germline, CDR1 is SGHAT and CDR2 FQNNGV. In DNA, the CDR3 is TGTGCCAGCAGCGCGTTCGACAGGGAGAAAGGCTATGGCTACACCTTC. It encodes CASSAFDREKGYGYTF. The whole variable domain, remainder taken from reference TRBV11-2 and TRBJ1-2, is EAGVAQSPRYKIIEKRQSVAFWCNPISGHATLYWYQQILGQGPKLLIQFQNNGVVDDSQLPKDRFSAERLKGVDSTLKIQPAKLEDSAVYLCASSAFDREKGYGYTFGSGTRLTVV.

The rearrangement links TRBV9 to TRBJ1-4; tentatively, D is TRBD1 (5 bases). Germline CDR1 is SGDLS and CDR2 is YYNGEE. Trimming cost V 0 bases and J 0 bases, with 21 bases left between them. This CDR3 contains 20 residues. DNA for the CDR3: TGTGCCAGCAGCGTAGTTGTTTCGACAGACTCAGTTGCAACTAATGAAAAACTGTTTTTT. Its protein product is CASSVVVSTDSVATNEKLFF.